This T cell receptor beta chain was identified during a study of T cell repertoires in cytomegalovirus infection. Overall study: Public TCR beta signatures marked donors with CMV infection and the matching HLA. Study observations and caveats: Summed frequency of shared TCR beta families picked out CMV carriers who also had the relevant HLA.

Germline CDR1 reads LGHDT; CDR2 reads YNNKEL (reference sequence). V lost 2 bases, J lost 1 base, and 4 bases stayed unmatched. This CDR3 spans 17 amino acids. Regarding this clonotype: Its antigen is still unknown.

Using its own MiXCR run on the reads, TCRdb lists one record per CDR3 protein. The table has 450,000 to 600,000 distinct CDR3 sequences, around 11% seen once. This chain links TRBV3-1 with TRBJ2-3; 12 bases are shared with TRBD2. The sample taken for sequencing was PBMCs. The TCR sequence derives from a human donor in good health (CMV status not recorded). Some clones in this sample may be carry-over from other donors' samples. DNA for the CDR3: TGTGCCAGCAGCCAATTTCGGACTAGCGGGGGCACAGATACGCAGTATTTT. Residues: CASSQFRTSGGTDTQYF.